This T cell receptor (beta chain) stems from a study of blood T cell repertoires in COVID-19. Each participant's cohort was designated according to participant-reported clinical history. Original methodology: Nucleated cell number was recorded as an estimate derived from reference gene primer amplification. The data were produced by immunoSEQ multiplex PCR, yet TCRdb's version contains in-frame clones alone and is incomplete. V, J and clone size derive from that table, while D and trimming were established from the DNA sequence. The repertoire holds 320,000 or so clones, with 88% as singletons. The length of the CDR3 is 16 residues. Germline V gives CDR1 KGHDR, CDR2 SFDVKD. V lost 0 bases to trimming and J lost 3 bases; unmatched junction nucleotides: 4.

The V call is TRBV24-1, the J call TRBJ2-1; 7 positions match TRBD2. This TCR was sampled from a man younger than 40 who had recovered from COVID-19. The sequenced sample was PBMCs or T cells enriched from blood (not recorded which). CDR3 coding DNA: TGTGCCACCAGTGATTTGCAGGCTAGCGGCTACAATGAGCAGTTCTTC. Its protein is CATSDLQASGYNEQFF.